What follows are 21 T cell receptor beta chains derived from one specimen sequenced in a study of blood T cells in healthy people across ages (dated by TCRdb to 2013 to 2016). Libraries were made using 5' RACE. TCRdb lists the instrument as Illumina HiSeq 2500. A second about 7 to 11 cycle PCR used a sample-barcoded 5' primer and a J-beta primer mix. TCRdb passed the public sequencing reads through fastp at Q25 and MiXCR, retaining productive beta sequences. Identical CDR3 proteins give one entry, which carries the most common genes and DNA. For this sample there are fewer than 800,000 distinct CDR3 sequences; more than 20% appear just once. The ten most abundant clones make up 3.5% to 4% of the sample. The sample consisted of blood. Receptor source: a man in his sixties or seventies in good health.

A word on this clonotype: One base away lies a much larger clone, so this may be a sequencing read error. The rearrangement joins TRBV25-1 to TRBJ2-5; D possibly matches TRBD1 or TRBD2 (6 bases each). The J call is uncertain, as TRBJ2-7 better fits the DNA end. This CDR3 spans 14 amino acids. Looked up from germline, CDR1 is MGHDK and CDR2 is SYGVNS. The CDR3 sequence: CASIQTWRGNEQYF. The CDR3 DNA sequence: TGTGCCAGCATCCAGACCTGGAGGGGGAACGAGCAGTACTTC.

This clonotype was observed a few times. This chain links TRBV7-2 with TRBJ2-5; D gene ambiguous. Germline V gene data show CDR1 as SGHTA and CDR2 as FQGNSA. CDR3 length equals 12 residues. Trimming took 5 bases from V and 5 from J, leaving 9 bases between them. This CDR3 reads CASSRDWETQYF. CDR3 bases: TGTGCCAGCAGCAGGGATTGGGAGACCCAGTACTTC.

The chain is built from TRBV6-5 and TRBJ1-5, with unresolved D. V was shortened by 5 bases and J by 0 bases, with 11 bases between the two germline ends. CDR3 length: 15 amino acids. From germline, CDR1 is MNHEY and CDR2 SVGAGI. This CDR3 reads CASSPIWDSNQPQHF. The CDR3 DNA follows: TGTGCCAGCAGTCCAATATGGGATAGCAATCAGCCCCAGCATTTT.

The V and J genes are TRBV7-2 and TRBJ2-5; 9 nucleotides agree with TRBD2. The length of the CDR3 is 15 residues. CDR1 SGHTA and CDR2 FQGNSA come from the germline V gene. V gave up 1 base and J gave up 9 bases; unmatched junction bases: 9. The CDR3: CASSLGTAGGKAQYF. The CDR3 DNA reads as TGTGCCAGCAGCTTAGGTACTGCGGGAGGGAAGGCCCAGTACTTC.

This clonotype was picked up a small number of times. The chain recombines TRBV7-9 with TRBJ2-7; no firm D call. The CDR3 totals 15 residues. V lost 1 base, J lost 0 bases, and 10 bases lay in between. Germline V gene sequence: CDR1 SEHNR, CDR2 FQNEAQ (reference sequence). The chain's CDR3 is CASSLEAISSYEQYF. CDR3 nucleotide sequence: TGTGCCAGCAGCTTAGAAGCTATCAGCTCCTACGAGCAGTACTTC.

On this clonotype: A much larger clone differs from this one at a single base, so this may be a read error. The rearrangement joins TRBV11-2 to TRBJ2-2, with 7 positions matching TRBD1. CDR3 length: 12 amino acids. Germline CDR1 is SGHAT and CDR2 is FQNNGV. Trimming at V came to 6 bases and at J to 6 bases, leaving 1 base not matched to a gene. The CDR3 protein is CASRQGSGELFF. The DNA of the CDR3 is TGTGCCAGCAGACAGGGGTCCGGGGAGCTGTTTTTT.

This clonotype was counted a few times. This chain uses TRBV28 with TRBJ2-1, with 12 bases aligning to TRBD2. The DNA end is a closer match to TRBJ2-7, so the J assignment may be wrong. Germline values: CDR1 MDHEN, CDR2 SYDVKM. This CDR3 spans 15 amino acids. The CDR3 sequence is CASFRPTSGSNEQYF. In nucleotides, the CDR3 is TGTGCCAGCTTCCGTCCGACTAGCGGGAGCAACGAGCAGTACTTC.

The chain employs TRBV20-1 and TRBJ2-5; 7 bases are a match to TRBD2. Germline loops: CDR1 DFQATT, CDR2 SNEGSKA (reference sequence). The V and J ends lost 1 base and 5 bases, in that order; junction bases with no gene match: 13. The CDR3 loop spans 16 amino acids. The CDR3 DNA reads TGCAGTGCTAGAGTACGCGGGAGAAGTGGTAGGGAGACCCAGTACTTC. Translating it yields CSARVRGRSGRETQYF.

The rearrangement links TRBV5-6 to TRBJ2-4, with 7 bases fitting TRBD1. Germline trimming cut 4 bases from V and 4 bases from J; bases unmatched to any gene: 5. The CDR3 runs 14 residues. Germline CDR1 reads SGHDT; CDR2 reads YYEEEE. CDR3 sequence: CASSTRQGKNIQYF. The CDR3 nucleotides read TGTGCCAGCAGCACCCGACAGGGAAAAAACATTCAGTACTTC.

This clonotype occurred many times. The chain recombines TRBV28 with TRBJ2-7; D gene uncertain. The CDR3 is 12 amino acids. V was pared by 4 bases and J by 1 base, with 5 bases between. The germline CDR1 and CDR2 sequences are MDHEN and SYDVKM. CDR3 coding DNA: TGTGCCAGCAGTTCCGTGTCCTACGAGCAGTACTTC. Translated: CASSSVSYEQYF.

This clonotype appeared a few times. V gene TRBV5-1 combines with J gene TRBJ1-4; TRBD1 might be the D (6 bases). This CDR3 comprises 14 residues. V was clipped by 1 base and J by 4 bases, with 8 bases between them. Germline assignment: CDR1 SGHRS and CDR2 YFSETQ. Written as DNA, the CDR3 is TGCGCCAGCAGCTTGTTCAGGGGTAATGAAAAACTGTTTTTT. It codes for CASSLFRGNEKLFF. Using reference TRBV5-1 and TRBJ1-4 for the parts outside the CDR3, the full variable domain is KAGVTQTPRYLIKTRGQQVTLSCSPISGHRSVSWYQQTPGQGLQFLFEYFSETQRNKGNFPGRFSGRQFSNSRSEMNVSTLELGDSALYLCASSLFRGNEKLFFGSGTQLSVL.

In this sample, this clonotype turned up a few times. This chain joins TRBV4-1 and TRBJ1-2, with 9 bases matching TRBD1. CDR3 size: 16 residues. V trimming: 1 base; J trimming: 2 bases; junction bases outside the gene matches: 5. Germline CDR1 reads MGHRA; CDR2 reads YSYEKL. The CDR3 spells CASSQGPGQGNYGYTF. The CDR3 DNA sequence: TGCGCCAGCAGCCAAGGGCCGGGACAGGGAAACTATGGCTACACCTTC.

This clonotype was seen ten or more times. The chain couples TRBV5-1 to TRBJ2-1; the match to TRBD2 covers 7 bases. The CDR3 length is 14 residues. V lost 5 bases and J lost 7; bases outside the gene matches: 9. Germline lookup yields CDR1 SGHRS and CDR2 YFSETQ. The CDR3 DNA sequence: TGCGCCAGCAGTCCTTCAGCGGGACGGAATGAGCAGTTCTTC. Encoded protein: CASSPSAGRNEQFF.

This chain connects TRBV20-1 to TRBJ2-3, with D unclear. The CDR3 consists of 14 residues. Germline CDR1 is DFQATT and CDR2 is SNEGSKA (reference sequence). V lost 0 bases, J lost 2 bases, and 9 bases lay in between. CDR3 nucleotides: TGCAGTGCTAGAGATCTACTAAACACAGATACGCAGTATTTT. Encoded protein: CSARDLLNTDTQYF.

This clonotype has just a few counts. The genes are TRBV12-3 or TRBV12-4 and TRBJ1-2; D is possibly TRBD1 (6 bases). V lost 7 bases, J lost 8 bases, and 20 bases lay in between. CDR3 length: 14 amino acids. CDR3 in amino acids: CASTPGRGQGGYTF. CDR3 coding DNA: TGTGCCAGCACTCCAGGCAGGGGACAAGGAGGCTACACCTTC.

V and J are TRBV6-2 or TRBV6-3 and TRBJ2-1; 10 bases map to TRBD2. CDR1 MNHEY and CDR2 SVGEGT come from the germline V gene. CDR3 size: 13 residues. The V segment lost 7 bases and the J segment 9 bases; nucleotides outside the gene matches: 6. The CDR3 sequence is CASKESGRVEQFF. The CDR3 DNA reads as TGTGCCAGCAAGGAGAGCGGGAGGGTTGAGCAGTTCTTC.

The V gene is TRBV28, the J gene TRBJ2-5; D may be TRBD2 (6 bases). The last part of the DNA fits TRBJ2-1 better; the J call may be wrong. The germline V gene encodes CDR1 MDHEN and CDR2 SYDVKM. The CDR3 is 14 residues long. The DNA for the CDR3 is TGTGCCAGCAGTTTTCGTGGGAGGAGCAATGAGCAGTTCTTC. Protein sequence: CASSFRGRSNEQFF.

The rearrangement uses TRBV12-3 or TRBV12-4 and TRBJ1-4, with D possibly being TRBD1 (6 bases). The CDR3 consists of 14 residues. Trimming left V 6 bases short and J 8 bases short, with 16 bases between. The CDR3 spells CASRSPGAGEKLFF. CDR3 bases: TGTGCCAGCAGATCCCCAGGGGCGGGAGAAAAACTGTTTTTT.

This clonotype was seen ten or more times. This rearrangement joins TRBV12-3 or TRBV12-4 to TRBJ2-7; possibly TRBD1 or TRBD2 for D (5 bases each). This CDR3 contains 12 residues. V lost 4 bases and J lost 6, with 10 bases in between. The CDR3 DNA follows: TGTGCCAGCAGTTCAACAGGAGGCGAGCAGTACTTC. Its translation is CASSSTGGEQYF.

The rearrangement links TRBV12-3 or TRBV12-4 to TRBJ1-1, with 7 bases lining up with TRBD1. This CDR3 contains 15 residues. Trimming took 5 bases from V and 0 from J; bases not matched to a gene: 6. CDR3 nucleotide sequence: TGTGCCAGCAGTGGCACGGGACAGATGAACACTGAAGCTTTCTTT. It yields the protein CASSGTGQMNTEAFF.

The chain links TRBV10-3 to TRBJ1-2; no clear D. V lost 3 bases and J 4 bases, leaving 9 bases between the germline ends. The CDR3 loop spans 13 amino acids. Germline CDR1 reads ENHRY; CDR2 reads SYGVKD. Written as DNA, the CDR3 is TGTGCCATCAGTGACGGGGTTGGCTATGGCTACACCTTC. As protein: CAISDGVGYGYTF.